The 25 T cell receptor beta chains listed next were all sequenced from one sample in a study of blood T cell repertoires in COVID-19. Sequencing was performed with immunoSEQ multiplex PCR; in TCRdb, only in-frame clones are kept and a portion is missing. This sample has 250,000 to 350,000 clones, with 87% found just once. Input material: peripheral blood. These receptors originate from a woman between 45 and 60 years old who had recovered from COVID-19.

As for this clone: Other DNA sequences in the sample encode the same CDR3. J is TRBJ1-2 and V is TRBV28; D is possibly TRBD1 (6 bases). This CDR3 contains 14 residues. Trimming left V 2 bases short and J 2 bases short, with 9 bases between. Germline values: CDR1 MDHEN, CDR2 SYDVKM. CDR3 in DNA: TGTGCCAGCAGTTTAGGGCAGGGGAACTATGGCTACACCTTC. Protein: CASSLGQGNYGYTF.

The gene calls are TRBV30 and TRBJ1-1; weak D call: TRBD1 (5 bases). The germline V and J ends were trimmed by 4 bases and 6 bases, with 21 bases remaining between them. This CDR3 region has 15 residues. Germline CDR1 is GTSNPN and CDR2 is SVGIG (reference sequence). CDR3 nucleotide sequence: TGTGCCTGGAACGCCCCCCCAGGGCTTGTCTCTGAAGCTTTCTTT. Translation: CAWNAPPGLVSEAFF.

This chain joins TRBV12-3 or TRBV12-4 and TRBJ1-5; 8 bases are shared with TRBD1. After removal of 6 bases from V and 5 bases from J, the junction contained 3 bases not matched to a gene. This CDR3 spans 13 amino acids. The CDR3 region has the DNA TGTGCCAGCAGCATACAGGGGGATCAGCCCCAGCATTTT. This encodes CASSIQGDQPQHF.

The CDR3 DNA reads TGTGCCACCACTCCCGGGACTAGTGCCTACAATGAGCAGTTCTTC. Amino acid sequence: CATTPGTSAYNEQFF. The chain couples TRBV24-1 to TRBJ2-1; 8 nucleotides agree with TRBD2. V dropped 8 bases and J dropped 2; count of bases not matched to a gene: 7. The CDR3 totals 15 residues. Germline assignment: CDR1 KGHDR and CDR2 SFDVKD.

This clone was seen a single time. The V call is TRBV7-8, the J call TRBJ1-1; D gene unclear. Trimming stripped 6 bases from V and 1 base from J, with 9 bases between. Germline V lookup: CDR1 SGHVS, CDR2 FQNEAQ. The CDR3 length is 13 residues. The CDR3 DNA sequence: TGTGCCAGCAGTCGAACATGGAACACTGAAGCTTTCTTT. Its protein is CASSRTWNTEAFF.

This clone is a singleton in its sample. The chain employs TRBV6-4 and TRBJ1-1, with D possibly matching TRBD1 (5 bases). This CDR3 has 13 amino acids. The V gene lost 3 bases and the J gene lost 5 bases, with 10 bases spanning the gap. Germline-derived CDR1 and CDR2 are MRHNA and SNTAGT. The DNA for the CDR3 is TGTGCCAGCAGTGAAAGGGGTGGAACTGAAGCTTTCTTT. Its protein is CASSERGGTEAFF.

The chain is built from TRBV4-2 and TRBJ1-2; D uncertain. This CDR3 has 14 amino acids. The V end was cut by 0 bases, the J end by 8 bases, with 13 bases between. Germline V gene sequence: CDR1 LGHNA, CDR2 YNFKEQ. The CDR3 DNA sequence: TGTGCCAGCAGCCAAGAACTCATAGTCTCGGGCTACACCTTC. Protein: CASSQELIVSGYTF.

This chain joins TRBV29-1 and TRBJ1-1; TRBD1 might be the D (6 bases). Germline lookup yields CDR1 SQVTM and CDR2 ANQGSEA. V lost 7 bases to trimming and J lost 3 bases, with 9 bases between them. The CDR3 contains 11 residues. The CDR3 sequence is CSGYRDTEAFF. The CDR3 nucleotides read TGCAGCGGATACAGGGACACTGAAGCTTTCTTT.

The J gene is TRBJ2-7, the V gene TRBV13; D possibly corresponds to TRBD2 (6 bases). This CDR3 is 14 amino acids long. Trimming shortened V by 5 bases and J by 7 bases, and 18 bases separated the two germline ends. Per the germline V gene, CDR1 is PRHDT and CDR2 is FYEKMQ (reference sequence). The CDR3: CASSPGSRNGEQYF. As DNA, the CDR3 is TGTGCCAGCAGCCCCGGGAGCCGGAATGGGGAGCAGTACTTC.

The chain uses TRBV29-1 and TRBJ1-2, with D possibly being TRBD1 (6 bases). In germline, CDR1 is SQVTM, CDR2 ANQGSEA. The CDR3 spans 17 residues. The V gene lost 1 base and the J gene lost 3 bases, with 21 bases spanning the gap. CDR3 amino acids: CSVEGGGPPRRDYGYTF. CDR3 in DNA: TGCAGCGTTGAAGGAGGGGGACCTCCCCGTCGGGACTATGGCTACACCTTC.

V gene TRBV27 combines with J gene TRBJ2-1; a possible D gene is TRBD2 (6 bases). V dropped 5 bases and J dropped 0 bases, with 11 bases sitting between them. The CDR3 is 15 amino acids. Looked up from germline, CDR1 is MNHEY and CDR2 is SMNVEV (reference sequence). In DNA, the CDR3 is TGTGCCAGCAGTCCGGGGACTGTCTCCTACAATGAGCAGTTCTTC. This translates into CASSPGTVSYNEQFF.

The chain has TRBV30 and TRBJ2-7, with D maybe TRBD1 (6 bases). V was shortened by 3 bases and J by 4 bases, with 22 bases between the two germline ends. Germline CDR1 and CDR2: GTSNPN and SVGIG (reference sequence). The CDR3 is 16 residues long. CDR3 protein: CAWSLRPGVGWYEQYF. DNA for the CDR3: TGTGCCTGGAGCCTTCGTCCAGGGGTTGGGTGGTACGAGCAGTACTTC. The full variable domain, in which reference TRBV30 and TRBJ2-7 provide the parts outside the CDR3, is SQTIHQWPATLVQPVGSPLSLECTVEGTSNPNLYWYRQAAGRGLQLLFYSVGIGQISSEVPQNLSASRPQDRQFILSSKKLLLSDSGFYLCAWSLRPGVGWYEQYFGPGTRLTVT.

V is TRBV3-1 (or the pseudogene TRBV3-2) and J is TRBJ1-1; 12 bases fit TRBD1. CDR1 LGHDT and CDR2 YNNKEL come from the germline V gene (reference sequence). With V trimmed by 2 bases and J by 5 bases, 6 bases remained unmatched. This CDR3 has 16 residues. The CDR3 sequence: CASSQPGQGARTEAFF. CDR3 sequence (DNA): TGTGCCAGCAGCCAACCGGGACAGGGGGCGCGAACTGAAGCTTTCTTT.

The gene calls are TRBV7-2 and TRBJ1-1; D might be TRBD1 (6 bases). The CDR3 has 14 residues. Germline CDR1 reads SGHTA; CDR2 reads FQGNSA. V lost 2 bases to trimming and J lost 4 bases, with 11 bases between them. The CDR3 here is CASSLHRTATEAFF. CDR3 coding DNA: TGTGCCAGCAGCTTACATAGGACAGCCACTGAAGCTTTCTTT.

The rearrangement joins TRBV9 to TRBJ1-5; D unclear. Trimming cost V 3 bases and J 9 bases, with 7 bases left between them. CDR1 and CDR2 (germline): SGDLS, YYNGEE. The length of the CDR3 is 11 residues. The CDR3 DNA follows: TGTGCCAGCAGCGATCGTCTGCCCCAGCATTTT. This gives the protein CASSDRLPQHF.

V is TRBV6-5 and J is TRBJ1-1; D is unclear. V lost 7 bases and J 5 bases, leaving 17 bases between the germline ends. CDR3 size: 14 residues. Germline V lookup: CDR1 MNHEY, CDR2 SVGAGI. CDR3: CASTSIGAKTEAFF. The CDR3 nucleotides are TGTGCCAGCACCTCGATAGGAGCGAAGACTGAAGCTTTCTTT.

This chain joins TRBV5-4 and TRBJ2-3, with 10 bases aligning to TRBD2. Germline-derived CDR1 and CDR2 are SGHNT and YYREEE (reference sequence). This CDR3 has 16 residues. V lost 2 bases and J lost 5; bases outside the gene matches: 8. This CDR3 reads CASSFGAGGPGDTQYF. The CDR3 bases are TGTGCCAGCAGCTTCGGAGCGGGAGGGCCTGGAGATACGCAGTATTTT.

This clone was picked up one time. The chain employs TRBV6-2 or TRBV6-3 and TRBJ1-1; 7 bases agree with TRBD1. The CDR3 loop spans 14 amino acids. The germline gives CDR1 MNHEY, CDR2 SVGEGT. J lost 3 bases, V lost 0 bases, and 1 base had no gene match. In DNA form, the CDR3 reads TGTGCCAGCAGTTACTCGACAGGGTACACTGAAGCTTTCTTT. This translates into CASSYSTGYTEAFF.

DNA of the CDR3: TGTGCCACCAGTGATCACAGGGGACTGTACACCTTC. The encoded protein is CATSDHRGLYTF. The chain is built from TRBV24-1 and TRBJ1-2, with 7 positions matching TRBD1. The CDR3 spans 12 residues. The germline gives CDR1 KGHDR, CDR2 SFDVKD. With 3 bases clipped from V and 11 bases from J, the junction kept 5 bases outside the gene matches.

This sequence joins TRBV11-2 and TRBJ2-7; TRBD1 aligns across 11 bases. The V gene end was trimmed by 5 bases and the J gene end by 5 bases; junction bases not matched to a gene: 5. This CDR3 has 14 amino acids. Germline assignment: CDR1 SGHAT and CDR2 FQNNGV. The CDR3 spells CASSLGTGGNEQYF. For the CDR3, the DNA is TGTGCCAGCAGCCTAGGGACAGGGGGTAACGAGCAGTACTTC.

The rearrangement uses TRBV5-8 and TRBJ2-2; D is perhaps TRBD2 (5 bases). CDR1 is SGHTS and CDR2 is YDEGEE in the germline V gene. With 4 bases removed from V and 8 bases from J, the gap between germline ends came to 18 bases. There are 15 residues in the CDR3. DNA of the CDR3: TGTGCCAGCAGCGCCCGGGGAGCCAGTAGTGGGGAGCTGTTTTTT. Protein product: CASSARGASSGELFF. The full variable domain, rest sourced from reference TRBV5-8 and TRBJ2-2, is EAGVTQSPTHLIKTRGQQATLRCSPISGHTSVYWYQQALGLGLQFLLWYDEGEERNRGNFPPRFSGRQFPNYSSELNVNALELEDSALYLCASSARGASSGELFFGEGSRLTVL.

CDR3 sequence reads: CASSPRHAKDTEAFF. CDR3 in DNA: TGTGCCAGCTCACCTAGACACGCTAAAGACACTGAAGCTTTCTTT. The chain links TRBV18 to TRBJ1-1, with unresolved D. Germline V gives CDR1 KGHSH, CDR2 LQKENI. CDR3 length equals 15 residues. V dropped 3 bases and J dropped 3 bases, with 14 bases sitting between them.

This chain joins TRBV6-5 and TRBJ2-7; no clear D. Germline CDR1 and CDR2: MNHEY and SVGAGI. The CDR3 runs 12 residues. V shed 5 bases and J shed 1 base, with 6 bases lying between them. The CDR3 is CASSRDSYEQYF. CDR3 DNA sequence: TGTGCCAGCAGTCGAGATTCCTACGAGCAGTACTTC.

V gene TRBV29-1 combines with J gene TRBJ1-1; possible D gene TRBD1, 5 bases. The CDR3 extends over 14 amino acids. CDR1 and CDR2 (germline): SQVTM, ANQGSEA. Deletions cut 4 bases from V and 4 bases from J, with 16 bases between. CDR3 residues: CSVAPGTVLTEAFF. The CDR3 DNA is TGCAGCGTTGCACCCGGGACTGTTCTCACTGAAGCTTTCTTT.

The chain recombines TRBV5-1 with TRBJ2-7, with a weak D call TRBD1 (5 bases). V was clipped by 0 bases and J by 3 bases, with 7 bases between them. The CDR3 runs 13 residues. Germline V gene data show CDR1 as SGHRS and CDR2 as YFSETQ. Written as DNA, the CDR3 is TGCGCCAGCAGCTTGGGGGGCCTCTACGAGCAGTACTTC. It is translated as CASSLGGLYEQYF.